The text below deals with one TCR beta chain. This record belongs to a study of blood T cell repertoires in COVID-19. For the study at large: COVID-19 samples, acute and convalescent, were from the United States, Italy and Spain. T cells, B-cell-depleted T cells, or PBMCs provided the cDNA or gDNA that served as material.

The Seattle patients joined while their infection was active and were tracked longitudinally afterward. Study processing details: The assay estimated nucleated cells by amplifying reference gene primers. The repertoire was sequenced with immunoSEQ multiplex PCR; TCRdb's copy has only in-frame clones and lacks some. The DNA was the basis for D and trimming; V, J and clone size are from that table. The data show 150,000 or so clones, with about 80% seen just once and 7% held by the top ten. The V end lost 0 bases, the J end lost 7 bases, and 6 bases lay between the germline ends. The CDR3 has 12 amino acids. Germline CDR1 and CDR2: SGHAT and FQDESV (reference sequence).

The receptor comes from a woman in her thirties or forties with COVID-19, enrolled during active disease. The V call is TRBV11-1, the J call TRBJ1-1; tentatively, D is TRBD1 (5 bases). Sequenced: peripheral blood. CDR3 residues: CASSLAQGEAFF. Here the CDR3 DNA reads TGTGCCAGCAGCTTAGCTCAGGGTGAAGCTTTCTTT.